The present TCR beta chain was sequenced within a study of control samples from healthy donors and cancer patients. Using immunoSEQ multiplex PCR, the repertoire was profiled, and TCRdb retains in-frame clones only, with some absent. The data show 130,000 or so clones, around 87% seen once. Sequencing was carried out using blood. This receptor was identified in a man between 25 and 39 years old in good health.

CDR3 nucleotide sequence: TGTGCCAGTAGCTTCGGGACAGGGAACACTGAAGCTTTCTTT. It yields the protein CASSFGTGNTEAFF. The V call is TRBV19, the J call TRBJ1-1; 8 bases are shared with TRBD1. The CDR3 is 14 amino acids. Trimming removed 6 bases from V and 1 base from J; junction bases left unmatched: 4. CDR1 is LNHDA and CDR2 is SQIVND in the germline V gene (reference sequence).